This entry lists 13 T cell receptor beta chains sequenced from one sample in a study of blood T cell repertoires in COVID-19. TCRdb's copy holds only in-frame clones and misses some; the assay was immunoSEQ multiplex PCR. The table shows 380,000 or so clones, with roughly 90% occurring only once. The sample comprised PBMCs or T cells enriched from blood (not recorded which). The receptors were gathered from a woman between 40 and 50 years old with acute COVID-19.

This chain uses TRBV9 with TRBJ2-7; D call uncertain. The V end lost 0 bases, the J end lost 5 bases, and 12 bases lay between the germline ends. Per the germline V gene, CDR1 is SGDLS and CDR2 is YYNGEE. This CDR3 spans 14 amino acids. The CDR3 spells CASSVGRASDEQYF. The CDR3 region has the DNA TGTGCCAGCAGCGTAGGCCGAGCCAGCGACGAGCAGTACTTC.

The chain recombines TRBV19 with TRBJ2-7; perhaps TRBD1 as D (6 bases). Trimming cost V 0 bases and J 0 bases, with 9 bases left between them. Germline V lookup: CDR1 LNHDA, CDR2 SQIVND (reference sequence). CDR3 size: 15 residues. In nucleotides, the CDR3 is TGTGCCAGTAGTATAGATCTGGACAGCTCCTACGAGCAGTACTTC. Residues: CASSIDLDSSYEQYF.

The chain uses TRBV20-1 and TRBJ2-2; 9 nucleotides align to TRBD2. The CDR3 totals 14 residues. Germline assignment: CDR1 DFQATT and CDR2 SNEGSKA (reference sequence). Trimming at V came to 3 bases and at J to 4 bases, leaving 3 bases not matched to a gene. CDR3 sequence: CSASSSGVTGELFF. The DNA of the CDR3 is TGCAGTGCTAGTTCTAGCGGGGTCACCGGGGAGCTGTTTTTT.

The rearrangement joins TRBV30 to TRBJ1-5, with no clear D. Trimming cost V 5 bases and J 0 bases, with 8 bases left between them. CDR3 length equals 13 residues. Germline V CDR1 and CDR2: GTSNPN, SVGIG (reference sequence). The CDR3 DNA follows: TGTGCCTGGTCAGGAAGTAGCAATCAGCCCCAGCATTTT. This gives the protein CAWSGSSNQPQHF.

V and J are TRBV6-5 and TRBJ1-2; 7 nucleotides agree with TRBD1. V gave up 8 bases and J gave up 4 bases; unmatched junction bases: 13. The CDR3 is 15 amino acids. Germline lookup yields CDR1 MNHEY and CDR2 SVGAGI. CDR3 in amino acids: CASQEGGDRVYGYTF. In DNA form, the CDR3 reads TGTGCCAGCCAGGAAGGCGGGGACAGAGTCTATGGCTACACCTTC.

The V gene is TRBV5-6, the J gene TRBJ1-5; 7 bases match TRBD1. Germline assignment: CDR1 SGHDT and CDR2 YYEEEE. CDR3 length: 16 residues. After removal of 2 bases from V and 0 bases from J, the junction contained 5 bases not matched to a gene. CDR3 loop: CASSFRPGGSNQPQHF. The CDR3 coding sequence is TGTGCCAGCAGCTTCAGGCCAGGGGGTAGCAATCAGCCCCAGCATTTT.

This chain uses TRBV2 with TRBJ2-5; 7 nucleotides match TRBD2. V dropped 4 bases and J dropped 1; count of bases not matched to a gene: 6. The CDR3 is 15 residues long. Germline values: CDR1 SNHLY, CDR2 FYNNEI. CDR3 protein: CASSGREGFQETQYF. CDR3 DNA sequence: TGTGCCAGCAGTGGCAGGGAGGGCTTCCAAGAGACCCAGTACTTC. Based on the CDR3 plus reference TRBV2 and TRBJ2-5, the full variable domain is EPEVTQTPSHQVTQMGQEVILRCVPISNHLYFYWYRQILGQKVEFLVSFYNNEISEKSEIFDDQFSVERPDGSNFTLKIRSTKLEDSAMYFCASSGREGFQETQYFGPGTRLLVL.

The V gene is TRBV24-1, the J gene TRBJ1-2; D is uncertain. The CDR3 runs to 12 residues. The germline CDR1 and CDR2 sequences are KGHDR and SFDVKD. Trimming cost V 5 bases and J 2 bases, with 5 bases left between them. CDR3 region: CATSAINYGYTF. The CDR3 nucleotides read TGTGCCACCAGTGCTATCAACTATGGCTACACCTTC.

The chain is built from TRBV5-1 and TRBJ1-1; D unresolved. Deletions cut 0 bases from V and 5 bases from J, with 11 bases between. This CDR3 spans 14 amino acids. From germline, CDR1 is SGHRS and CDR2 YFSETQ. The CDR3 here is CASSLGALQTEAFF. As DNA, the CDR3 is TGCGCCAGCAGCTTGGGGGCTTTGCAGACTGAAGCTTTCTTT.

CDR3: CASSLEEGSPQHF. The DNA for the CDR3 is TGCGCCAGCAGCTTGGAGGAGGGAAGTCCCCAGCATTTT. The chain joins TRBV5-1 to TRBJ1-5, with no clear D. Germline V CDR1 and CDR2: SGHRS, YFSETQ. This CDR3 has 13 amino acids. The V and J ends lost 0 bases and 10 bases respectively, with 11 bases between them.

The V gene is TRBV11-3, the J gene TRBJ2-3; 9 bases are shared with TRBD2. V was pared by 5 bases and J by 6 bases, with 6 bases of the junction left unmatched. The CDR3 extends over 14 amino acids. The germline V gene has CDR1 SGHNT and CDR2 YENEEA. This CDR3 is CASSLLAGSDTQYF. The CDR3 nucleotides are TGTGCCAGCAGCCTCCTAGCGGGGTCCGATACGCAGTATTTT.

A remark on this clone: Other DNA sequences within the sample encode an identical CDR3. The chain is built from TRBV6-5 and TRBJ1-2; 8 bases are shared with TRBD1. Germline CDR1 MNHEY, CDR2 SVGAGI. Losses at the gene ends were 0 bases for V and 5 bases for J; bases not matched to a gene: 2. There are 14 residues in the CDR3. The CDR3 spells CASSYSGQGYGYTF. The CDR3 DNA reads as TGTGCCAGCAGTTACTCAGGACAGGGTTATGGCTACACCTTC.

The chain carries TRBV30 and TRBJ1-1; D possibly corresponds to TRBD1 (5 bases). CDR1 is GTSNPN, CDR2 SVGIG, per germline (reference sequence). The germline V and J ends were trimmed by 2 bases and 2 bases, with 12 bases remaining between them. The CDR3 length is 14 residues. CDR3 in DNA: TGTGCCTGGAGTCGGGGGAGCTTTAACACTGAAGCTTTCTTT. Encoded protein: CAWSRGSFNTEAFF.